This TCR beta chain was recovered during a study of blood T cell repertoires in COVID-19. The CDR3 loop spans 14 amino acids. V lost 5 bases and J lost 1, with 11 bases in between. Germline V gives CDR1 SNHLY, CDR2 FYNNEI. Assay: immunoSEQ multiplex PCR; the TCRdb copy retains only in-frame clones and omits some. The sample lists about 160,000 clones, roughly 89% occurring once. Source material: peripheral blood. V and J are TRBV2 and TRBJ2-5; a weak D match, TRBD1 (5 bases). The source of this sequence is a woman aged 60 to 75 who had recovered from COVID-19. The CDR3 DNA reads as TGTGCCAGCAGTCCGACAGCGATCCAAGAGACCCAGTACTTC. Encoded protein: CASSPTAIQETQYF.